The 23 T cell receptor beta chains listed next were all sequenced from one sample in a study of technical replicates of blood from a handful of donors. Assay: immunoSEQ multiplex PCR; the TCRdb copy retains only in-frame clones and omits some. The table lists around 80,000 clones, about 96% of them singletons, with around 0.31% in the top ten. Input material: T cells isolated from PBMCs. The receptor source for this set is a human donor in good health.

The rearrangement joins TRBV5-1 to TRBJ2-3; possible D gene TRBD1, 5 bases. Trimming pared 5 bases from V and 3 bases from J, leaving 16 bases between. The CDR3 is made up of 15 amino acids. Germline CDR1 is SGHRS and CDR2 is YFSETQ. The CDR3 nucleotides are TGCGCCAGCAGGTCGTTCCAGGGTTCAACAGATACGCAGTATTTT. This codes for CASRSFQGSTDTQYF. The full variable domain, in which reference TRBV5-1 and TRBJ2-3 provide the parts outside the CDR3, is KAGVTQTPRYLIKTRGQQVTLSCSPISGHRSVSWYQQTPGQGLQFLFEYFSETQRNKGNFPGRFSGRQFSNSRSEMNVSTLELGDSALYLCASRSFQGSTDTQYFGPGTRLTVL.

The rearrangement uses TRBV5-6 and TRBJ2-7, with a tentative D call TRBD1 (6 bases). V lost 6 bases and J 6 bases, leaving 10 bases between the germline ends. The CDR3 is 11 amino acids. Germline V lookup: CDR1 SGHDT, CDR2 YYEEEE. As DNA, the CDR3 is TGTGCCAGCAAGTCAGGGGCCGAGCAGTACTTC. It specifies CASKSGAEQYF.

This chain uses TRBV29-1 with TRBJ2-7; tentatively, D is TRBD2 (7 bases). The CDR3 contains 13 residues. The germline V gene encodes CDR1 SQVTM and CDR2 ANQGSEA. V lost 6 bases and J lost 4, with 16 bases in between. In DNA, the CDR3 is TGCAGCGTCCTCGGGGGGCAGATTTACGAGCAGTACTTC. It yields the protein CSVLGGQIYEQYF.

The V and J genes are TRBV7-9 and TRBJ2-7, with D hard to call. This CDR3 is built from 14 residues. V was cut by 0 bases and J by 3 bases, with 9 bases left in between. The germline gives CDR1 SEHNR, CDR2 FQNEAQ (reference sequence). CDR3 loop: CASSLAASIYEQYF. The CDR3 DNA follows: TGTGCCAGCAGCTTAGCGGCCAGTATCTACGAGCAGTACTTC.

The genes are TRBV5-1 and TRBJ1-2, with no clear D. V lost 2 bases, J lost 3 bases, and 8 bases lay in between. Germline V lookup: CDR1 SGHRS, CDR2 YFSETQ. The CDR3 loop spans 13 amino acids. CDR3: CASSLSRDYGYTF. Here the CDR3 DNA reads TGCGCCAGCAGCTTATCGCGGGACTATGGCTACACCTTC.

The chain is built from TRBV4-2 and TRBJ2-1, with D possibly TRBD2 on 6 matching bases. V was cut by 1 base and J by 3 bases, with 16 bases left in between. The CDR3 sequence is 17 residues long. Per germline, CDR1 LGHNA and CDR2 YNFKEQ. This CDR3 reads CASSQVEASEFYNEQFF. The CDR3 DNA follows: TGTGCCAGCAGCCAAGTAGAGGCTAGCGAATTCTACAATGAGCAGTTCTTC.

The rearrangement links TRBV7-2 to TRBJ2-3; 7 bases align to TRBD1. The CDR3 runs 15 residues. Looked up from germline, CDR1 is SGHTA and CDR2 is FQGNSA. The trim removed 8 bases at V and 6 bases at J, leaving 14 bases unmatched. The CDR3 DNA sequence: TGTGCCAGCCAAAGCACAGGGGTGATAGGGGATACGCAGTATTTT. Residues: CASQSTGVIGDTQYF. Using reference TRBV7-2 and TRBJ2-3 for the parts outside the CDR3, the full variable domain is GAGVSQSPSNKVTEKGKDVELRCDPISGHTALYWYRQSLGQGLEFLIYFQGNSAPDKSGLPSDRFSAERTGGSVSTLTIQRTQQEDSAVYLCASQSTGVIGDTQYFGPGTRLTVL.

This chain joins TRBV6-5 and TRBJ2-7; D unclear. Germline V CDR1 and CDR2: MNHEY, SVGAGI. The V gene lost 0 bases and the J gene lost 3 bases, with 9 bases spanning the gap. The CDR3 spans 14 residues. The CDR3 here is CASSYSSFNYEQYF. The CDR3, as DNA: TGTGCCAGCAGTTACTCTTCCTTTAACTACGAGCAGTACTTC.

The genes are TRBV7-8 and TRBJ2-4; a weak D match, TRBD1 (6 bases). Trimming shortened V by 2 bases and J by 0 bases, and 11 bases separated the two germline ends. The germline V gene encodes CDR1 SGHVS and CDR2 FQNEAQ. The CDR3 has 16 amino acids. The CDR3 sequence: CASSLLGALAKNIQYF. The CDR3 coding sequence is TGTGCCAGCAGCTTACTGGGGGCGTTAGCCAAAAACATTCAGTACTTC.

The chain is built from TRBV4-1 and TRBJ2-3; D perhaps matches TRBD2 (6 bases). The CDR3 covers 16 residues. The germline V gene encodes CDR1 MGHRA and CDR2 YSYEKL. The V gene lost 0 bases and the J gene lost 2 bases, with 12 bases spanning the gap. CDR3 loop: CASSQDTGAITDTQYF. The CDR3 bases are TGCGCCAGCAGCCAAGATACGGGAGCGATCACAGATACGCAGTATTTT.

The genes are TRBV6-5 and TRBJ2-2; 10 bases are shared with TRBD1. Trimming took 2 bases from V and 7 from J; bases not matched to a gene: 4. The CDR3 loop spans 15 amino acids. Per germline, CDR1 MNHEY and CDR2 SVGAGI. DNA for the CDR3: TGTGCCAGCAGTTACGGGACAGGGGTCGGCGGGGAGCTGTTTTTT. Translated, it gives CASSYGTGVGGELFF.

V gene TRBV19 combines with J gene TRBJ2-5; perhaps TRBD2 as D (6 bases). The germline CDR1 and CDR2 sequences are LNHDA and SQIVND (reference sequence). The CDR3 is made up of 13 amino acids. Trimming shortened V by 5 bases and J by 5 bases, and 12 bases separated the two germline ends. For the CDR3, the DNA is TGTGCCAGTAGTTTTGGGGGGAGCGAGACCCAGTACTTC. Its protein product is CASSFGGSETQYF.

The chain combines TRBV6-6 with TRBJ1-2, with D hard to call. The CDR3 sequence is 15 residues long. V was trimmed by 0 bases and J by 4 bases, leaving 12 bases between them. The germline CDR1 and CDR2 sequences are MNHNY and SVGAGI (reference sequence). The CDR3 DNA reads TGTGCCAGCAGTTACTCGAGCGCTCTCGGCTATGGCTACACCTTC. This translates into CASSYSSALGYGYTF.

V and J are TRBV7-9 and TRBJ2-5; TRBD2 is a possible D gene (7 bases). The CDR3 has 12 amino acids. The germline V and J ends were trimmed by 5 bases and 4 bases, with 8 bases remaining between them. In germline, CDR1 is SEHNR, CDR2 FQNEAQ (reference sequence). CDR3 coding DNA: TGTGCCAGCAGCCGGGGGGCAGAGACCCAGTACTTC. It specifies CASSRGAETQYF.

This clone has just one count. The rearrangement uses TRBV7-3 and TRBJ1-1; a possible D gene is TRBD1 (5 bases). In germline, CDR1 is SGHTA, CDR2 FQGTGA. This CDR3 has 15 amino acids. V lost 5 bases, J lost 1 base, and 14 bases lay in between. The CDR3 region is CASSPYGGRNTEAFF. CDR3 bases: TGTGCCAGCAGCCCATATGGGGGGAGGAACACTGAAGCTTTCTTT.

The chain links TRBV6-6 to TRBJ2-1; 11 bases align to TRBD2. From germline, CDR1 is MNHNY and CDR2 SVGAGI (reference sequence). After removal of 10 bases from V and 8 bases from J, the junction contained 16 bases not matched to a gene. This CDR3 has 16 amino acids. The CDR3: CATAGTSGILRYEQFF. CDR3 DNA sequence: TGTGCCACCGCCGGGACTAGCGGAATACTAAGATATGAGCAGTTCTTC.

CDR3 residues: CASSQELGSYEQYF. The CDR3, as DNA: TGCGCCAGCAGCCAAGAACTAGGATCCTACGAGCAGTACTTC. This chain connects TRBV4-1 to TRBJ2-7, with D perhaps matching TRBD2 (5 bases). The CDR3 runs to 14 residues. Trimming stripped 0 bases from V and 1 base from J, with 7 bases between. Germline assignment: CDR1 MGHRA and CDR2 YSYEKL.

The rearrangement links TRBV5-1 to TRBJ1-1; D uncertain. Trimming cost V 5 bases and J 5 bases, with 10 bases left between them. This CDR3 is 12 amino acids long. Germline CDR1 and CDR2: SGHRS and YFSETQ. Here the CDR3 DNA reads TGCGCCAGCAGGGAGGGAAAGACTGAAGCTTTCTTT. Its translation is CASREGKTEAFF.

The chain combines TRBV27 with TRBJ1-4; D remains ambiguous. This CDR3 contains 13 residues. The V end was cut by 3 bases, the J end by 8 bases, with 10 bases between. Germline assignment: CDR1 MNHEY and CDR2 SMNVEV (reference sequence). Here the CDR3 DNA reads TGTGCCAGCAGTTTTGAGGGAGGGGAAAAACTGTTTTTT. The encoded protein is CASSFEGGEKLFF.

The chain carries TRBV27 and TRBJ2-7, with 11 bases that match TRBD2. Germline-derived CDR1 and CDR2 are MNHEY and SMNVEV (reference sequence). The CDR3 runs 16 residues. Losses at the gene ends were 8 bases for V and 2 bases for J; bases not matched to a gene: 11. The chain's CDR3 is CASGNLRLAGTYEQYF. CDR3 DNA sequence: TGTGCCAGCGGCAATTTACGACTAGCGGGGACCTACGAGCAGTACTTC.

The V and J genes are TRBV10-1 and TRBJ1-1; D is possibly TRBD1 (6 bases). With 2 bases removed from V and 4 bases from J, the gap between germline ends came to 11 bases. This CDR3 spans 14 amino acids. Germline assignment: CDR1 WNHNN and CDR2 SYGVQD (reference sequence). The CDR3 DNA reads TGCGCCAGCAGTGAGGGCCGGGGGGCCACTGAAGCTTTCTTT. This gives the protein CASSEGRGATEAFF.

The chain's CDR3 is CASSLTILETGPNTEAFF. The DNA of the CDR3 is TGTGCCAGCAGTTTAACAATCTTGGAGACAGGGCCGAACACTGAAGCTTTCTTT. The chain carries TRBV9 and TRBJ1-1; 7 nucleotides agree with TRBD1. Per germline, CDR1 SGDLS and CDR2 YYNGEE. J was trimmed by 1 base and V by 5 bases; bases with no gene match: 17. This CDR3 contains 18 residues.

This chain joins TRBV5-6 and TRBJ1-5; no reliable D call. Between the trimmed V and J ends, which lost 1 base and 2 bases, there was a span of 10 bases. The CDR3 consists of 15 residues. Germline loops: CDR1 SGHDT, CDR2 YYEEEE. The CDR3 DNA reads TGTGCCAGCAGCTTGTTCGGGATGGGCAATCAGCCCCAGCATTTT. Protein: CASSLFGMGNQPQHF.